The 25 T cell receptor beta chains presented below share a single source sample, sequenced in a study of blood T cell repertoires in COVID-19. Produced via immunoSEQ multiplex PCR; TCRdb's table is partial and in-frame only. The data hold 150,000 or so clones, with 80% to 90% observed a single time. The sequencing input was peripheral blood. These receptors were collected from a woman aged 55 to 70 with acute or convalescent COVID-19.

V usage is TRBV19 and J usage is TRBJ1-2; D is possibly TRBD1 (5 bases). The CDR3 runs to 13 residues. V lost 10 bases, J lost 1 base, and 13 bases lay in between. Per germline, CDR1 LNHDA and CDR2 SQIVND (reference sequence). The CDR3 DNA is TGTGCCACTCAGGAGGGGATTAACTATGGCTACACCTTC. It is translated as CATQEGINYGYTF. Based on the CDR3 plus reference TRBV19 and TRBJ1-2, the full variable domain is DGGITQSPKYLFRKEGQNVTLSCEQNLNHDAMYWYRQDPGQGLRLIYYSQIVNDFQKGDIAEGYSVSREKKESFPLTVTSAQKNPTAFYLCATQEGINYGYTFGSGTRLTVV.

The chain combines TRBV15 with TRBJ1-6, with no clear D. The CDR3 is 18 residues long. Germline values: CDR1 LNHNV, CDR2 YYDKDF (reference sequence). Trimming pared 4 bases from V and 9 bases from J, leaving 25 bases between. CDR3 DNA sequence: TGTGCCACCAGCATTCCCGGAGGCAGGCACATTGGGGTTTCACCCCTCCACTTT. Translating it yields CATSIPGGRHIGVSPLHF.

The chain joins TRBV18 to TRBJ1-1, with D perhaps TRBD1 (6 bases). Trimming left V 8 bases short and J 0 bases short, with 16 bases between. Germline assignment: CDR1 KGHSH and CDR2 LQKENI. The CDR3 contains 15 residues. CDR3 in amino acids: CASRTGAGVNTEAFF. CDR3 in DNA: TGTGCCAGCCGGACGGGGGCGGGGGTGAACACTGAAGCTTTCTTT.

The rearrangement joins TRBV19 to TRBJ2-2; D perhaps matches TRBD1 (5 bases). Trimming stripped 1 base from V and 5 bases from J, with 17 bases between. CDR1 LNHDA and CDR2 SQIVND come from the germline V gene (reference sequence). This CDR3 spans 17 amino acids. CDR3 protein: CASSIVGAGLGTGELFF. For the CDR3, the DNA is TGTGCCAGTAGTATAGTAGGGGCCGGCCTGGGAACCGGGGAGCTGTTTTTT.

The chain carries TRBV18 and TRBJ1-2, with TRBD1 matching over 7 bases. V was clipped by 2 bases and J by 0 bases; unmatched bases: 0. The CDR3 is made up of 14 amino acids. Germline V gene sequence: CDR1 KGHSH, CDR2 LQKENI. CDR3 loop: CASSPDRANYGYTF. For the CDR3, the DNA is TGTGCCAGCTCACCAGACAGGGCTAACTATGGCTACACCTTC.

The sample holds one count of this clone. The J gene is TRBJ1-5, the V gene TRBV28; possible D gene TRBD1, 6 bases. There are 15 residues in the CDR3. Germline V CDR1 and CDR2: MDHEN, SYDVKM. V lost 5 bases and J lost 1, with 12 bases in between. CDR3 in amino acids: CASSEQGPSNQPQHF. For the CDR3, the DNA is TGTGCCAGCAGTGAACAGGGTCCCAGCAATCAGCCCCAGCATTTT.

The chain has TRBV5-1 and TRBJ1-1; TRBD1 might be the D (6 bases). CDR3 length: 13 residues. Germline values: CDR1 SGHRS, CDR2 YFSETQ. V lost 4 bases, J lost 3 bases, and 10 bases lay in between. The CDR3 DNA is TGCGCCAGCAGCCAAGGGGGGGACACTGAAGCTTTCTTT. It is translated as CASSQGGDTEAFF.

V usage is TRBV2 and J usage is TRBJ1-2, with TRBD1 as a possible D gene (6 bases). Trimming cost V 5 bases and J 6 bases, with 16 bases left between them. The germline gives CDR1 SNHLY, CDR2 FYNNEI. The CDR3 loop spans 14 amino acids. The CDR3 here is CASSRVGARDGYTF. The CDR3, as DNA: TGTGCCAGCAGTCGAGTGGGGGCGCGGGATGGCTACACCTTC.

This chain links TRBV5-1 with TRBJ2-5; TRBD1 aligns across 8 bases. Trimming removed 4 bases from V and 5 bases from J; junction bases left unmatched: 13. From germline, CDR1 is SGHRS and CDR2 YFSETQ. This CDR3 region has 16 residues. The CDR3: CASSPSQGALSETQYF. CDR3 sequence (DNA): TGCGCCAGCAGCCCGTCGCAGGGGGCTTTATCGGAGACCCAGTACTTC.

V gene TRBV3-1 (or the pseudogene TRBV3-2) combines with J gene TRBJ1-2, with TRBD1 matching 7 bases. The CDR3 is 13 residues long. After removal of 4 bases from V and 6 bases from J, the junction contained 5 bases not matched to a gene. The germline V gene has CDR1 LGHDT and CDR2 YNNKEL (reference sequence). CDR3 loop: CASSPDRPNGYTF. For the CDR3, the DNA is TGTGCCAGCAGCCCGGACAGGCCGAATGGCTACACCTTC.

V usage is TRBV6-5 and J usage is TRBJ1-2, with D unresolved. In germline, CDR1 is MNHEY, CDR2 SVGAGI. Trimming stripped 8 bases from V and 8 bases from J, with 18 bases between. This CDR3 spans 13 amino acids. The CDR3 reads CASSLEGVGGYTF. DNA for the CDR3: TGTGCCAGCTCTCTGGAGGGCGTTGGGGGCTACACCTTC.

This clone was observed a single time. V is TRBV2 and J is TRBJ1-1, with D maybe TRBD1 (5 bases). The CDR3 covers 12 residues. With 11 bases removed from V and 6 bases from J, the gap between germline ends came to 16 bases. CDR1 SNHLY and CDR2 FYNNEI come from the germline V gene. In DNA, the CDR3 is TGTGCCGGTCGACAGTTTCGACCTGAAGCTTTCTTT. Translating gives CAGRQFRPEAFF.

The chain couples TRBV5-6 to TRBJ1-2; D gene uncertain. Germline CDR1 SGHDT, CDR2 YYEEEE. This CDR3 contains 14 residues. V dropped 2 bases and J dropped 3 bases, with 11 bases sitting between them. CDR3 sequence (DNA): TGTGCCAGCAGCTTTAATAACAATCACTATGGCTACACCTTC. This translates into CASSFNNNHYGYTF.

The chain uses TRBV7-3 and TRBJ2-3; D may be TRBD1 (7 bases). From germline, CDR1 is SGHTA and CDR2 FQGTGA. V was cut by 5 bases and J by 2 bases, with 14 bases left in between. This CDR3 contains 15 residues. The DNA of the CDR3 is TGTGCCAGCAGCACTTTCAGGGGGGCCACAGATACGCAGTATTTT. The encoded protein is CASSTFRGATDTQYF.

This chain links TRBV4-1 with TRBJ2-7, with 7 bases matching TRBD2. Unmatched junction bases numbered 10, after V lost 2 bases and J lost 0 bases. The CDR3 runs to 17 residues. Looked up from germline, CDR1 is MGHRA and CDR2 is YSYEKL. CDR3 nucleotides: TGCGCCAGCAGCCAATTCACTAGCGTTATAAGCTCCTACGAGCAGTACTTC. Protein sequence: CASSQFTSVISSYEQYF.

The chain joins TRBV5-5 to TRBJ1-1, with D unresolved. The germline V gene has CDR1 SGHKS and CDR2 YYEKEE (reference sequence). Trimming took 2 bases from V and 0 from J, leaving 5 bases between them. There are 13 residues in the CDR3. The CDR3 protein is CASSFSLNTEAFF. The CDR3 DNA follows: TGTGCCAGCAGCTTCTCGTTGAACACTGAAGCTTTCTTT.

This clone turned up a few times. The chain carries TRBV15 and TRBJ2-3; maybe TRBD1 (6 bases). CDR1 is LNHNV and CDR2 is YYDKDF in the germline V gene (reference sequence). V lost 3 bases to trimming and J lost 2 bases, with 18 bases between them. The CDR3 consists of 17 residues. For the CDR3, the DNA is TGTGCCACCAGCAGGGTCTACACAGGGAGCACCACAGATACGCAGTATTTT. Encoded protein: CATSRVYTGSTTDTQYF.

V is TRBV28 and J is TRBJ2-2; 8 nucleotides agree with TRBD1. V shed 6 bases and J 4 bases; nucleotides not matched to a gene: 7. This CDR3 is built from 15 residues. Germline V gives CDR1 MDHEN, CDR2 SYDVKM. The CDR3 sequence is CASSLQGARTGELFF. DNA for the CDR3: TGTGCCAGCAGCCTTCAGGGGGCGCGCACCGGGGAGCTGTTTTTT.

The V gene is TRBV5-1, the J gene TRBJ1-1; the match to TRBD1 covers 8 bases. This CDR3 is 14 amino acids long. With 4 bases clipped from V and 4 bases from J, the junction kept 6 bases outside the gene matches. Germline values: CDR1 SGHRS, CDR2 YFSETQ. CDR3 nucleotides: TGCGCCAGCAGCCTGGGACAGGATCGCACTGAAGCTTTCTTT. This sequence encodes CASSLGQDRTEAFF.

The V and J genes are TRBV6-5 and TRBJ1-6, with TRBD1 as a possible D gene (5 bases). V lost 7 bases, J lost 8 bases, and 15 bases lay in between. Germline-derived CDR1 and CDR2 are MNHEY and SVGAGI. The CDR3 is 14 residues long. Here the CDR3 DNA reads TGTGCCAGCAATACAGGTTACCGAGATTCACCCCTCCACTTT. This translates into CASNTGYRDSPLHF.

This clone has only a few counts. V and J are TRBV7-2 and TRBJ2-3, with a tentative D call TRBD1 (7 bases). The CDR3 runs 14 residues. Germline V gene data show CDR1 as SGHTA and CDR2 as FQGNSA. V was clipped by 5 bases and J by 6 bases, with 15 bases between them. Here the CDR3 reads CASSPGGLRDTQYF. CDR3 coding DNA: TGTGCCAGCAGCCCAGGGGGGCTGAGGGATACGCAGTATTTT.

The chain is built from TRBV27 and TRBJ2-3; 9 positions agree with TRBD2. The CDR3 is 14 amino acids. V trimming: 8 bases; J trimming: 0 bases; junction bases outside the gene matches: 3. The germline CDR1 and CDR2 sequences are MNHEY and SMNVEV (reference sequence). CDR3 region: CASGSGGSTDTQYF. Here the CDR3 DNA reads TGTGCCAGCGGAAGCGGGGGGAGCACAGATACGCAGTATTTT.

The J gene is TRBJ1-1, the V gene TRBV19, with D possibly matching TRBD1 (6 bases). The CDR3 spans 15 residues. V was trimmed by 1 base and J by 1 base, leaving 10 bases between them. Germline V gives CDR1 LNHDA, CDR2 SQIVND (reference sequence). CDR3 sequence: CASSIAGGPNTEAFF. The CDR3 region has the DNA TGTGCCAGTAGTATAGCGGGGGGCCCGAACACTGAAGCTTTCTTT.

The CDR3, as DNA: TGCAGCGTTCAGGGGGCGTTGGACTATGGCTACACCTTC. Its protein is CSVQGALDYGYTF. The chain recombines TRBV29-1 with TRBJ1-2; 8 nucleotides line up with TRBD1. This CDR3 is built from 13 residues. Losses at the gene ends were 5 bases for V and 3 bases for J; bases not matched to a gene: 5. Germline CDR1 is SQVTM and CDR2 is ANQGSEA.

This chain uses TRBV5-1 with TRBJ2-2; TRBD2 agrees at 10 bases. From germline, CDR1 is SGHRS and CDR2 YFSETQ. The junction had 11 bases not matched to a gene; V was cut back by 7 bases and J by 8 bases. CDR3 size: 15 residues. CDR3: CASASGGGGEGELFF. The CDR3 DNA follows: TGCGCCAGCGCTAGCGGGGGAGGAGGTGAAGGGGAGCTGTTTTTT.